The 19 T cell receptor beta chains below come from one sample, sequenced in a study of response to subunit inactivated influenza vaccine. TCRdb passed the RT-PCR reads through MiXCR, listing each CDR3 protein once. The sample lists roughly 500,000 distinct CDR3 sequences; approximately 24% were seen once. A further study also used this sample, focusing on T cells expressing NK-cell markers. This second study notes: UMIs accompanied the 5'RACE template switching by which TCR beta cDNA was made.

The specimen was CD4+ T cells sorted from PBMCs, collected roughly 12 days after vaccination. The receptors were gathered from a middle-aged man who received an inactivated influenza vaccine.

The chain links TRBV6-2 or TRBV6-3 to TRBJ1-5, with D perhaps matching TRBD1 (6 bases). Germline V gene data show CDR1 as MNHEY and CDR2 as SVGEGT. The ends were cut back, 3 bases at V and 7 bases at J, with 19 bases in the middle. This CDR3 has 16 amino acids. CDR3 coding DNA: TGTGCCAGCAGTTATAGTGGGGGCCGCCCTTCGCAGCCCCAGCATTTT. Translating it yields CASSYSGGRPSQPQHF.

Only a few counts were recorded for this clonotype. This rearrangement joins TRBV7-8 to TRBJ2-5, with no clear D. Germline loops: CDR1 SGHVS, CDR2 FQNEAQ. Trimming removed 5 bases from V and 0 bases from J, with 10 bases in between. This CDR3 spans 14 amino acids. CDR3 bases: TGTGCCAGCAGCCCAGGACCGTACCAAGAGACCCAGTACTTC. It yields the protein CASSPGPYQETQYF. The whole variable domain, filled in from reference TRBV7-8 and TRBJ2-5, reads GAGVSQSPRYKVAKRGQDVALRCDPISGHVSLFWYQQALGQGPEFLTYFQNEAQLDKSGLPSDRFFAERPEGSVSTLKIQRTQQEDSAVYLCASSPGPYQETQYFGPGTRLLVL.

The chain joins TRBV12-3 or TRBV12-4 to TRBJ2-1; D is ambiguous. The CDR3 loop spans 13 amino acids. V lost 7 bases and J 6 bases, leaving 13 bases between the germline ends. CDR3 loop: CASTQGSGNEQFF. Written as DNA, the CDR3 is TGTGCCAGCACCCAAGGGTCGGGCAATGAGCAGTTCTTC.

The CDR3, as DNA: TGTGCCAGCAGCCAAGATGTCAGCGGGAGAGGGACCCAGTACTTC. Its translation is CASSQDVSGRGTQYF. This rearrangement joins TRBV4-2 to TRBJ2-5; 8 bases map to TRBD2. The CDR3 runs 15 residues. Germline lookup yields CDR1 LGHNA and CDR2 YNFKEQ. The V and J ends lost 0 bases and 7 bases, in that order; junction bases with no gene match: 7.

This clonotype was counted a few times. The V gene is TRBV7-9, the J gene TRBJ2-1; 9 positions match TRBD1. CDR1 and CDR2 (germline): SEHNR, FQNEAQ (reference sequence). Trimming at V came to 6 bases and at J to 1 base, leaving 7 bases not matched to a gene. The CDR3 is 16 amino acids. CDR3 sequence reads: CASRNDRGSSYNEQFF. Here the CDR3 DNA reads TGTGCCAGCAGAAATGACAGGGGGTCTTCCTACAATGAGCAGTTCTTC.

The CDR3 region has the DNA TGCGCCAGCAGCTACGCCGGGACAGATGAAGCTTTCTTT. This gives the protein CASSYAGTDEAFF. The J gene is TRBJ1-1, the V gene TRBV5-1; 7 nucleotides agree with TRBD1. The CDR3 contains 13 residues. J gave up 7 bases and V 3 bases, and 6 bases lay outside the gene matches. Germline V gene lookup returns CDR1 SGHRS and CDR2 YFSETQ.

This clonotype turned up a few times. The chain has TRBV11-2 and TRBJ2-5, with 8 bases identical to TRBD2. The length of the CDR3 is 14 residues. The junction had 7 bases not matched to a gene; V was cut back by 5 bases and J by 5 bases. Per the germline V gene, CDR1 is SGHAT and CDR2 is FQNNGV. This CDR3 reads CASSSTGGWETQYF. In DNA, the CDR3 is TGTGCCAGCAGCAGCACGGGAGGGTGGGAGACCCAGTACTTC.

This chain links TRBV6-1 with TRBJ1-6; D gene uncertain. The CDR3 is 16 residues long. V was clipped by 9 bases and J by 3 bases, with 18 bases between them. The V gene's germline CDR1 is MNHNS and CDR2 SASEGT. Written as DNA, the CDR3 is TGTGCCAGTAGACCATACCCGGGAAACTATAATTCACCCCTCCACTTT. Protein sequence: CASRPYPGNYNSPLHF.

The chain couples TRBV5-1 to TRBJ2-1; a possible D gene is TRBD1 (6 bases). Trimming removed 0 bases from V and 8 bases from J, with 12 bases in between. The germline CDR1 and CDR2 sequences are SGHRS and YFSETQ. This CDR3 has 14 residues. CDR3 sequence reads: CASSLVGGQDEQFF. The CDR3 DNA sequence: TGCGCCAGCAGCTTGGTTGGGGGCCAGGATGAGCAGTTCTTC.

The chain carries TRBV6-2 or TRBV6-3 and TRBJ2-5, with TRBD2 matching 12 bases. Germline lookup yields CDR1 MNHEY and CDR2 SVGEGT. This CDR3 has 14 residues. Trimming at V came to 7 bases and at J to 4 bases, leaving 4 bases not matched to a gene. Here the CDR3 DNA reads TGTGCCAGCAAACCGGGACTAGCGGGAGAGACCCAGTACTTC. Residues: CASKPGLAGETQYF.

The V call is TRBV10-3, the J call TRBJ2-7; 10 nucleotides agree with TRBD1. CDR1 is ENHRY, CDR2 SYGVKD, per germline. Unmatched junction bases numbered 7, after V lost 6 bases and J lost 2 bases. The CDR3 consists of 15 residues. Here the CDR3 reads CAISSGDRGTYEQYF. The DNA of the CDR3 is TGTGCCATCAGCAGTGGGGACAGGGGAACCTACGAGCAGTACTTC.

J is TRBJ2-2 and V is TRBV30; D remains unclear. Germline CDR1 is GTSNPN and CDR2 is SVGIG (reference sequence). V was trimmed by 8 bases and J by 4 bases, leaving 14 bases between them. This CDR3 contains 13 residues. The CDR3 nucleotides are TGTGCCCGAAAAAGTAAATCCACCGGGGAGCTGTTTTTT. It codes for CARKSKSTGELFF.

This clonotype has only one observation. This chain uses TRBV7-2 with TRBJ1-3; possible D gene TRBD1, 6 bases. The ends were cut back, 5 bases at V and 4 bases at J, with 18 bases in the middle. This CDR3 is 16 amino acids long. The V gene's germline CDR1 is SGHTA and CDR2 FQGNSA. CDR3 DNA sequence: TGTGCCAGCAGCCAATTAGGGGGGTCAAGAGGAAACACCATATATTTT. This gives the protein CASSQLGGSRGNTIYF.

V usage is TRBV5-1 and J usage is TRBJ2-1; no clear D. Germline-derived CDR1 and CDR2 are SGHRS and YFSETQ. The CDR3 is 14 amino acids. Trimming took off 0 bases at V and 4 bases at J, with 8 bases between the two ends. CDR3 DNA: TGCGCCAGCAGCTTGGAGGTTGGTTACAATGAGCAGTTCTTC. Amino acid sequence: CASSLEVGYNEQFF.

The rearrangement joins TRBV5-5 to TRBJ1-1, with D possibly TRBD1 on 6 matching bases. CDR1 is SGHKS and CDR2 is YYEKEE in the germline V gene (reference sequence). This CDR3 region has 13 residues. With 5 bases removed from V and 4 bases from J, the gap between germline ends came to 12 bases. This chain's CDR3 is CASRPKGGTEAFF. The CDR3 DNA reads as TGTGCCAGCAGGCCTAAAGGGGGCACTGAAGCTTTCTTT.

A few counts support this clonotype. The genes are TRBV5-1 and TRBJ2-7; 10 bases map to TRBD2. The length of the CDR3 is 15 residues. V lost 1 base to trimming and J lost 2 bases; unmatched junction nucleotides: 3. Germline CDR1 reads SGHRS; CDR2 reads YFSETQ. CDR3 amino acids: CASSLSTSGTYEQYF. CDR3 coding DNA: TGCGCCAGCAGCTTGAGTACTAGCGGGACCTACGAGCAGTACTTC.

This clonotype turned up a few times. CDR3 residues: CASSLATVRGPLWTDTQYF. CDR3 DNA: TGCGCCAGCAGCTTGGCCACGGTGCGGGGCCCCTTGTGGACAGATACGCAGTATTTT. V gene TRBV5-1 combines with J gene TRBJ2-3, with D possibly TRBD2 on 6 matching bases. Germline lookup yields CDR1 SGHRS and CDR2 YFSETQ. This CDR3 region has 19 residues. Trimming stripped 0 bases from V and 3 bases from J, with 23 bases between.

This chain uses TRBV30 with TRBJ1-6; 9 bases line up with TRBD1. The CDR3 covers 15 residues. V lost 3 bases to trimming and J lost 3 bases; unmatched junction nucleotides: 3. Germline values: CDR1 GTSNPN, CDR2 SVGIG (reference sequence). DNA for the CDR3: TGTGCCTGGAGGGGACAGGGAGACTATAATTCACCCCTCCACTTT. Amino acid sequence: CAWRGQGDYNSPLHF.

The chain is built from TRBV5-8 and TRBJ1-5, with a weak D call TRBD1 (5 bases). V shed 1 base and J shed 4 bases, with 12 bases lying between them. Germline V gene lookup returns CDR1 SGHTS and CDR2 YDEGEE. The CDR3 spans 15 residues. The CDR3 protein is CASSLPRDGNQPQHF. CDR3 DNA sequence: TGTGCCAGCAGCTTGCCCCGGGACGGTAATCAGCCCCAGCATTTT.